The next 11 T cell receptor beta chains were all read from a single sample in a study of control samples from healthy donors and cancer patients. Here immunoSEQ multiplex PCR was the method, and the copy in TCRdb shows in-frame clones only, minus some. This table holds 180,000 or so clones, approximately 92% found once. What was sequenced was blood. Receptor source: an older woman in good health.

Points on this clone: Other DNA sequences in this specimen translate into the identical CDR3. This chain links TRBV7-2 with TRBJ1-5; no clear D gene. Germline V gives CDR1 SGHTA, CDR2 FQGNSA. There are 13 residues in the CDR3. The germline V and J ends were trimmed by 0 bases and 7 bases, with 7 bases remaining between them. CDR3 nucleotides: TGTGCCAGCAGCTTAGCCTGGGGACAGCCCCAGCATTTT. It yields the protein CASSLAWGQPQHF.

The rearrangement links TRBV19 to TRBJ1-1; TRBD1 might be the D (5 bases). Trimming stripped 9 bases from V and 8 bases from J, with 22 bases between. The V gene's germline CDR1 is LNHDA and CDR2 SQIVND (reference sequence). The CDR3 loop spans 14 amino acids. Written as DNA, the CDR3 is TGTGCCAGCCTGTCCCCCGTGGGGCAAAGGGAAGCTTTCTTT. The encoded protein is CASLSPVGQREAFF.

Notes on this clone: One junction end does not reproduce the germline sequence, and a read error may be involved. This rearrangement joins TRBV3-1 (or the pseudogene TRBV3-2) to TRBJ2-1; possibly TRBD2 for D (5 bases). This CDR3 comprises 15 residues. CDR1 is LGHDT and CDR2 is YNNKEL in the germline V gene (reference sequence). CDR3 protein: CASTQTVALVGEQFF. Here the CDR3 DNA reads TGTGCCAGCACCCAAACGGTAGCGCTTGTTGGTGAGCAGTTCTTC.

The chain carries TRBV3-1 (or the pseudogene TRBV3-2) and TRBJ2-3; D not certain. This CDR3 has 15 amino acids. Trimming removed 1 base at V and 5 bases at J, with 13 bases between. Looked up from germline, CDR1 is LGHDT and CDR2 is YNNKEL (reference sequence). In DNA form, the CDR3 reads TGTGCCAGCAGCCAAGGTCGGCAGGTCAGAGATACGCAGTATTTT. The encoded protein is CASSQGRQVRDTQYF.

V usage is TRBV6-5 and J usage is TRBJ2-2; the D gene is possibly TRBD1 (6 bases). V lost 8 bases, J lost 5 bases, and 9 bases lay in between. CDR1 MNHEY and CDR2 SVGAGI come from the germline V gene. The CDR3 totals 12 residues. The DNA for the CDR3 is TGTGCCAGCGATCAGGGGACCGGGGAGCTGTTTTTT. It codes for CASDQGTGELFF.

DNA for the CDR3: TGTGCCACCAGCAGAGGTGCGAGTCAAAACTACGAGCAGTACTTC. Protein: CATSRGASQNYEQYF. The chain recombines TRBV15 with TRBJ2-7, with D unresolved. This CDR3 is built from 15 residues. Per germline, CDR1 LNHNV and CDR2 YYDKDF (reference sequence). Trimming left V 1 base short and J 3 bases short, with 13 bases between.

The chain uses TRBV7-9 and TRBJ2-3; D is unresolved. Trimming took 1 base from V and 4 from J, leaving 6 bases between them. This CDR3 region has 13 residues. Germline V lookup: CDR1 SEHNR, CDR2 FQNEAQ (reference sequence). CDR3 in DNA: TGTGCCAGCAGCTTAGTCGATCCAGATACGCAGTATTTT. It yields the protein CASSLVDPDTQYF.

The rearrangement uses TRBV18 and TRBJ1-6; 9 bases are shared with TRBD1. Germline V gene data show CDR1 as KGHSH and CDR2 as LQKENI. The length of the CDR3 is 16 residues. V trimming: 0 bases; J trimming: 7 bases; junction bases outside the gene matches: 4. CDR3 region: CASSPPGTGINSPLHF. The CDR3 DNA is TGTGCCAGCTCACCACCTGGGACAGGGATCAATTCACCCCTCCACTTT.

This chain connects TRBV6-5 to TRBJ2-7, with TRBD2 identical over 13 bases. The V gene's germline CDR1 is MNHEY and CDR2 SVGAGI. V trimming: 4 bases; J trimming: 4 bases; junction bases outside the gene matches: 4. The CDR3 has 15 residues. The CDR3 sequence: CASSSPGLAGYEQYF. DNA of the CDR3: TGTGCCAGCAGTTCCCCGGGACTAGCGGGATACGAGCAGTACTTC.

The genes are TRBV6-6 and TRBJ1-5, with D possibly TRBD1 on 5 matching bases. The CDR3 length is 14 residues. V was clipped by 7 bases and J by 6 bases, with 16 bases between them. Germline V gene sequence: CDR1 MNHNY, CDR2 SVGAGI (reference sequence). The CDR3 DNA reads TGTGCCAGCATAGGGAGTCACAGGACTCAGCCCCAGCATTTT. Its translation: CASIGSHRTQPQHF.

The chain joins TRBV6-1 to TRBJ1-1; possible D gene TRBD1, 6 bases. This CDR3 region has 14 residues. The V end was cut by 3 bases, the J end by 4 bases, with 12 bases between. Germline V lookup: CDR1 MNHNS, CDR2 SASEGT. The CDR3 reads CASSDINRATEAFF. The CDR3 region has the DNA TGTGCCAGCAGTGATATAAACAGGGCCACTGAAGCTTTCTTT.